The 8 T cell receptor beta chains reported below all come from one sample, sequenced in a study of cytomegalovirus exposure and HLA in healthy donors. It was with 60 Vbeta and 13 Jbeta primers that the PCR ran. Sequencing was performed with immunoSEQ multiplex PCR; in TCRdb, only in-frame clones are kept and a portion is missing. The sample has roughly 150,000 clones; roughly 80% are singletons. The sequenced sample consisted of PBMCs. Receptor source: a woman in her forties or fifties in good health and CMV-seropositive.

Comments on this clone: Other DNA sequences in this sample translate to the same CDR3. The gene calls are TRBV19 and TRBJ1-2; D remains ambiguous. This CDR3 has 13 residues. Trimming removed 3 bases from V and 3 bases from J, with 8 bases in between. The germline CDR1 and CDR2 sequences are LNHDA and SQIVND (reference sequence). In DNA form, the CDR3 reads TGTGCCAGTAGTATTACAGCCTACTATGGCTACACCTTC. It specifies CASSITAYYGYTF.

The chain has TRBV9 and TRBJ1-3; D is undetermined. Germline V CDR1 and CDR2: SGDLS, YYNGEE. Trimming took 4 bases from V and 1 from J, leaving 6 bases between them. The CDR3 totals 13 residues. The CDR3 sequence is CASSSSSGNTIYF. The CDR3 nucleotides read TGTGCCAGCAGCTCCTCTTCTGGAAACACCATATATTTT.

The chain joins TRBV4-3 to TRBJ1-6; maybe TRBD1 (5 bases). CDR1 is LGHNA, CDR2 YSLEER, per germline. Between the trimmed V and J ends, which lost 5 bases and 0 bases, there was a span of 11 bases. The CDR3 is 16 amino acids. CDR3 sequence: CASSARVSSYNSPLHF. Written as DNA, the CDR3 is TGCGCCAGCAGCGCCAGGGTTAGCTCCTATAATTCACCCCTCCACTTT.

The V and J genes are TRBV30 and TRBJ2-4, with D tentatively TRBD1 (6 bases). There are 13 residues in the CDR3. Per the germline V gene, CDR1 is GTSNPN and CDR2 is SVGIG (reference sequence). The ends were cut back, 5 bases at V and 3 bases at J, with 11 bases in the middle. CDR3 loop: CAWGGRGKNIQYF. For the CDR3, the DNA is TGTGCCTGGGGGGGCCGAGGCAAAAACATTCAGTACTTC.

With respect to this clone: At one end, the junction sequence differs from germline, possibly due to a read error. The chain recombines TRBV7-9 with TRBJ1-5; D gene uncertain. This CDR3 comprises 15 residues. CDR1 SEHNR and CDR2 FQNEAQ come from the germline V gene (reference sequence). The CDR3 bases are TGTTCCAGCAGCTTAGTCCGTCGTCGCAATCAGCCCCAGCATTTT. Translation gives CSSSLVRRRNQPQHF.

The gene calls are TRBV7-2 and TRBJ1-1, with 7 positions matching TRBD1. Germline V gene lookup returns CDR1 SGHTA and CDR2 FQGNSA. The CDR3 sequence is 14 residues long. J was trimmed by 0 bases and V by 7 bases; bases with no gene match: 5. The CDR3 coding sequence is TGTGCCAGCACCCTGACAGGGATGAACACTGAAGCTTTCTTT. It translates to CASTLTGMNTEAFF.

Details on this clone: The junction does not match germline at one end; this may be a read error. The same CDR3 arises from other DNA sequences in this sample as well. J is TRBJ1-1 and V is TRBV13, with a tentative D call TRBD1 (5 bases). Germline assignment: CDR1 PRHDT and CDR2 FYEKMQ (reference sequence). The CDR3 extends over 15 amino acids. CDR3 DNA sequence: TGTGCCAGCAGCCAACCCCCCGGGGGGGAAGACGAAGCTTTTTTT. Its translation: CASSQPPGGEDEAFF.

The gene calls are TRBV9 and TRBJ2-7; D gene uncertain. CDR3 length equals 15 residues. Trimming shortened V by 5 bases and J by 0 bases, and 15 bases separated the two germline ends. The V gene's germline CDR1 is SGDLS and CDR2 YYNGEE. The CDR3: CASSRSGDFSYEQYF. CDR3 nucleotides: TGTGCCAGCAGTCGAAGTGGAGACTTCTCCTACGAGCAGTACTTC.